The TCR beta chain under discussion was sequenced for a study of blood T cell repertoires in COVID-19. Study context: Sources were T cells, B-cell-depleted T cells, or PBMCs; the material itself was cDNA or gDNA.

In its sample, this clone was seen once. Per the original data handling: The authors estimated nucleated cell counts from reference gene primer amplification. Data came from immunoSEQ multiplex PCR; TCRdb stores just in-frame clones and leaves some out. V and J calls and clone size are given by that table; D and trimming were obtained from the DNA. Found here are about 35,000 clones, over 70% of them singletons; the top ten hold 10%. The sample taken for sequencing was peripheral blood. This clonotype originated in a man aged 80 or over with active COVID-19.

The CDR3 DNA follows: TGTGCCAGCAGCTCCCCGGGAGGGGGGGACAATGAGCAGTTCTTC. Translation gives CASSSPGGGDNEQFF. The J gene is TRBJ2-1, the V gene TRBV11-3, with 8 bases identical to TRBD2. V was pared by 4 bases and J by 5 bases, with 7 bases of the junction left unmatched. From germline, CDR1 is SGHNT and CDR2 YENEEA. CDR3 size: 15 residues.